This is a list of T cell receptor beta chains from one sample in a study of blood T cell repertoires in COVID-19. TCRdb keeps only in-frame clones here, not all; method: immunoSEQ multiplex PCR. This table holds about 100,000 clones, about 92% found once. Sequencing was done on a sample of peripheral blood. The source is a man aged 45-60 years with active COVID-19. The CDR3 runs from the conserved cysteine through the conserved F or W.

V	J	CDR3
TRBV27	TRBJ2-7	CASSRTGVIGYEQYF
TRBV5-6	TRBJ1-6	CASSERRGATAPLHF
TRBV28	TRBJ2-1	CASSGTSGRSGNEQFF
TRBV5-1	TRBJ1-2	CASIPSTGTNYGYTF
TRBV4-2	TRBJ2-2	CASSQSATSGTGGELFF
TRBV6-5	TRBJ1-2	CASSNRRDYGYTF
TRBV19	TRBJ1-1	CASSFGGTTEAFF
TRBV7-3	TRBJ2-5	CASSLNGRGETQYF
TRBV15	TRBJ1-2	CATSRVGQGNYGYTF
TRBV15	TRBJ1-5	CATSRDRFSNQPQHF
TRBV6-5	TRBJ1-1	CASSYSSRRGNTEAFF
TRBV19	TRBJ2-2	CASSIDVWTRGNSGELFF
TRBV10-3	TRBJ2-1	CAISETRAGVQSAEQFF
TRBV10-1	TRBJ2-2	CASSESRGNRAGTGELFF
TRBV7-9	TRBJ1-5	CASSSGQINQPQHF
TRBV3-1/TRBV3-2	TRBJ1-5	CASSQTGRNQPQHF
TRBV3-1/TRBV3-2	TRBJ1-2	CASSQGETGSYGYTF